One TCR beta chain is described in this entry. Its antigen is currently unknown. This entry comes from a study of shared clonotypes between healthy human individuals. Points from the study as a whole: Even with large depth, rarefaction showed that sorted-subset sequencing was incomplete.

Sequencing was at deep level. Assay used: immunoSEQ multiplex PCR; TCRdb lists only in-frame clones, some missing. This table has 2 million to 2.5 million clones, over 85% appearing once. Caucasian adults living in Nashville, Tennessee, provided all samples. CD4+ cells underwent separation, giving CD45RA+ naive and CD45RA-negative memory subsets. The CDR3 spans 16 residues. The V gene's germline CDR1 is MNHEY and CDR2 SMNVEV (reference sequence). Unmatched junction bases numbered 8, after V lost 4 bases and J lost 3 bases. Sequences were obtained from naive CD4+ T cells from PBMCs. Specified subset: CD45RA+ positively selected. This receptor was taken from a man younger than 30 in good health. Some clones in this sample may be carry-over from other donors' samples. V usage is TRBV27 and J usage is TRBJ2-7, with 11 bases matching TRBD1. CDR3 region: CASSSPGTGGNYEQYF. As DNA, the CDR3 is TGTGCCAGCAGTTCCCCCGGGACAGGGGGTAACTACGAGCAGTACTTC.